The clone carrying this TCR beta chain occurred a few times. The antigen is unknown. A junction end diverges from the germline sequence, so it may reflect a read error. The data were taken from a study of human T cells and chemical hapten exposure. Study-wide background: Sensitization involved placing 2% DPC onto a roughly 2 cm by roughly 2 cm region of upper inner arm skin.

TCRdb ran MiXCR on the RACE reads and lists one entry per CDR3 protein. Here the sample spans 150,000 to 200,000 distinct CDR3 sequences, 25% to 35% being singletons. Time point of the sample: patch test 3, about 24 weeks after DPC sensitization. Specified treatment: therapeutic diphenylcyclopropenone sensitization with weekly scalp DPC. Blood collection happened ahead of applying each patch test. Study-level points and caveats: Sensitization with DPC brought no change to TCRs above 1 in 1000 in frequency.

CDR1 and CDR2 from the germline V gene are SGDLS and YYNGEE. The CDR3 spans 14 residues. The chain couples TRBV9 to TRBJ2-2, with D perhaps matching TRBD1 (6 bases). Sample: whole blood, taken in connection with sensitization to the hapten diphenylcyclopropenone (DPC). This receptor was obtained from a young woman with alopecia areata. Some clones in this sample may be carry-over from other donors' samples. The CDR3 region has the DNA TGTGCCAGCAGAGTAGGACAGTCCACCGGGGAGCTGTTTTTT. This gives the protein CASRVGQSTGELFF. The full variable domain, its missing parts supplied by reference TRBV9 and TRBJ2-2, is DSGVTQTPKHLITATGQRVTLRCSPRSGDLSVYWYQQSLDQGLQFLIQYYNGEERAKGNILERFSAQQFPDLHSELNLSSLELGDSALYFCASRVGQSTGELFFGEGSRLTVL.